Listed below are T cell receptor beta chains from one sample, sequenced in a study of T cell changes during pregnancy in multiple sclerosis. Method: immunoSEQ multiplex PCR; TCRdb's copy keeps in-frame clones and lacks some. The sample lists about 59,000 clones; around 94% were seen once. The starting material was CD8+ T cells from peripheral blood mononuclear cells, obtained after pregnancy. These receptors all stem from a female donor with multiple sclerosis, enrolled in a pregnancy study. The CDR3 runs from the conserved cysteine through the conserved F or W. The D gene is left open where the match is weak. Size tells how often a clone was seen (once, few, many) or the class of an expanded clone, and some rows leave it out.

length: 13; V: TRBV11-2; D: -; size: -; J: TRBJ2-1; DNA: TGTGCCAGCAGCTTTGGAACAGGCAATGAGCAGTTCTTC; CDR3: CASSFGTGNEQFF
length: 15; V: TRBV27; D: -; size: -; J: TRBJ1-2; DNA: TGTGCCAGCAGTTACCACGGAGGGACGATCTATGGCTACACCTTC; CDR3: CASSYHGGTIYGYTF
length: 14; V: TRBV6-5; D: -; size: -; J: TRBJ1-1; DNA: TGTGCCAGCAGCTTAACAGAGATGAACACTGAAGCTTTCTTT; CDR3: CASSLTEMNTEAFF
length: 14; V: TRBV27; D: TRBD1; size: once; J: TRBJ1-2; DNA: TGTGCCAGCAGCCTGACAGGGGAGGGTATCGGCTACACCTTC; CDR3: CASSLTGEGIGYTF
length: 14; V: TRBV11-2; D: -; size: -; J: TRBJ2-2; DNA: TGTGCCAGCAGCTTCGACTTATACACCGGGGAGCTGTTTTTT; CDR3: CASSFDLYTGELFF
length: 11; V: TRBV2; D: -; size: -; J: TRBJ1-2; DNA: TGTGCCACTACAGGGCGTAACGGCTACACCTTC; CDR3: CATTGRNGYTF
length: 15; V: TRBV30; D: TRBD1; size: -; J: TRBJ2-1; DNA: TGTGCCTGGAGTAGAGACAGGGGGCCCTACAATGAGCAGTTCTTC; CDR3: CAWSRDRGPYNEQFF
length: 13; V: TRBV6-5; D: -; size: -; J: TRBJ1-1; DNA: TGTGCCAGCAGTTACGGTCGACGGGTTGAAGCTTTCTTT; CDR3: CASSYGRRVEAFF
length: 15; V: TRBV5-6; D: TRBD1; size: -; J: TRBJ2-7; DNA: TGTGCCATCGTAGGTATGGGGGACAGGGACCACGAGCAGTACTTC; CDR3: CAIVGMGDRDHEQYF
length: 18; V: TRBV7-6; D: TRBD2; size: -; J: TRBJ2-3; DNA: TGTGCCAGCAGCTTAACGGGACTAGCGGGAGCGGGCACAGATACGCAGTATTTT; CDR3: CASSLTGLAGAGTDTQYF
length: 16; V: TRBV2; D: TRBD2; size: -; J: TRBJ2-1; DNA: TGTGCCAGCAAGGAGCGGGACCGAAGCTCCTACAATGAGCAGTTCTTC; CDR3: CASKERDRSSYNEQFF
length: 14; V: TRBV10-1; D: TRBD1; size: -; J: TRBJ1-5; DNA: TGCGCCAGCAGTGACCGGACAGGGATTCAGCCCCAGCATTTT; CDR3: CASSDRTGIQPQHF
length: 15; V: TRBV19; D: -; size: -; J: TRBJ1-5; DNA: TGTGCCAGTTGGGGGCTGGGGCAGACCAATCAGCCCCAGCATTTT; CDR3: CASWGLGQTNQPQHF
length: 14; V: TRBV27; D: -; size: -; J: TRBJ1-4; DNA: TGTGCCAGCAGTTTATCCGCCGCGGGGGGAAAACTGTTTTTT; CDR3: CASSLSAAGGKLFF
length: 15; V: TRBV7-9; D: TRBD1; size: -; J: TRBJ1-3; DNA: TGTGCCAGCAACAGAGGGGGCAACTCTGGAAACACCATATATTTT; CDR3: CASNRGGNSGNTIYF
length: 16; V: TRBV14; D: TRBD2; size: -; J: TRBJ2-1; DNA: TGTGCCAGCAGCAGATCACTAGCGGGAGTCTACAATGAGCAGTTCTTC; CDR3: CASSRSLAGVYNEQFF
length: 13; V: TRBV9; D: -; size: -; J: TRBJ2-7; DNA: TGTGCCAGCAGCCCCCGCGGTGGCTACGAGCAGTACTTC; CDR3: CASSPRGGYEQYF
length: 15; V: TRBV5-6; D: -; size: -; J: TRBJ1-1; DNA: TGTGCCAGCAGCACCGAAGGGCGGGAGAACACTGAAGCTTTCTTT; CDR3: CASSTEGRENTEAFF
length: 15; V: TRBV7-3; D: TRBD2; size: -; J: TRBJ2-3; DNA: TGTGCCAGCAGCCCCACTAGCGGGAGCACAGATACGCAGTATTTT; CDR3: CASSPTSGSTDTQYF
length: 16; V: TRBV7-9; D: TRBD1; size: once; J: TRBJ2-7; DNA: TGTGCCAGCAGCTACATCCGAGACAGGGACACCTACGAGCAGTACTTC; CDR3: CASSYIRDRDTYEQYF
length: 15; V: TRBV28; D: TRBD1; size: -; J: TRBJ2-1; DNA: TGTGCCAGCAGCGAGAGACAGGGGGCCGGTAATGAGCAGTTCTTC; CDR3: CASSERQGAGNEQFF
length: 15; V: TRBV19; D: TRBD1; size: -; J: TRBJ2-1; DNA: TGTGCCAGCCTCCAGGGACAGGGCTATTCGAATGAGCAGTTCTTC; CDR3: CASLQGQGYSNEQFF
length: 13; V: TRBV6-4; D: -; size: -; J: TRBJ2-1; DNA: TGTGCCAGCAGTGACAGACAGTACAATGAGCAGTTCTTC; CDR3: CASSDRQYNEQFF
length: 15; V: TRBV7-2; D: -; size: -; J: TRBJ2-7; DNA: TGTGCCAGCAGCTTAGCGGGCGCGTCGGGGAACGAGCAGTACTTC; CDR3: CASSLAGASGNEQYF
length: 13; V: TRBV10-1; D: -; size: once; J: TRBJ2-7; DNA: TGCGCCAGCAGTGATCCGGGGGTCCCGGAGCAGTACTTC; CDR3: CASSDPGVPEQYF
length: 15; V: TRBV6-1; D: -; size: -; J: TRBJ1-2; DNA: TGTGCCAGCAGTGAAAAGTTTTCAGGGTTTGGAGGCTACACCTTC; CDR3: CASSEKFSGFGGYTF
length: 15; V: TRBV7-6; D: TRBD1; size: -; J: TRBJ2-7; DNA: TGTGCCAGCAGCCCCCGACAGGGCAAAAGGGACGAGCAGTACTTC; CDR3: CASSPRQGKRDEQYF
length: 15; V: TRBV5-4; D: TRBD2; size: -; J: TRBJ2-2; DNA: TGTGCCAGCAGCTTGGTGGTAGCGGGAGCCGGGGAGCTGTTTTTT; CDR3: CASSLVVAGAGELFF
length: 16; V: TRBV19; D: -; size: -; J: TRBJ1-2; DNA: TGTGCCAGTAGTATAGTGGGGACTGAAGCTAACTATGGCTACACCTTC; CDR3: CASSIVGTEANYGYTF
length: 13; V: TRBV29-1; D: -; size: -; J: TRBJ2-7; DNA: TGCAGCGTTGGGCCAGTCAGCTCCTACGAGCAGTACTTC; CDR3: CSVGPVSSYEQYF
length: 14; V: TRBV27; D: -; size: -; J: TRBJ2-5; DNA: TGTGCCAGCAGTTTATCCACCCTACAAGAGACCCAGTACTTC; CDR3: CASSLSTLQETQYF
length: 16; V: TRBV14; D: -; size: -; J: TRBJ2-7; DNA: TGTGCCAGCAGCCAAGAAGTCGGGCTAGCCAGCTACGAACAGTACTTC; CDR3: CASSQEVGLASYEQYF
length: 15; V: TRBV5-1; D: TRBD2; size: -; J: TRBJ2-3; DNA: TGCGCCAGCAGCTCCGGGACTAGTAGTTCAGATACGCAGTATTTT; CDR3: CASSSGTSSSDTQYF
length: 15; V: TRBV5-6; D: -; size: -; J: TRBJ2-2; DNA: TGTGCCAGCAGCTTCCTCCTATCGAACACCGGGGAGCTGTTTTTT; CDR3: CASSFLLSNTGELFF
length: 15; V: TRBV6-4; D: -; size: -; J: TRBJ2-7; DNA: TGTGCCAGCAGTTTAGCAGCCGGTGCCCCCTACGAGCAGTACTTC; CDR3: CASSLAAGAPYEQYF
length: 15; V: TRBV19; D: -; size: -; J: TRBJ1-5; DNA: TGTGCCAGTAGCCACTGGGTGGGCAGCAATCAGCCCCAGCATTTT; CDR3: CASSHWVGSNQPQHF
length: 12; V: TRBV5-4; D: -; size: -; J: TRBJ2-5; DNA: TGTGCCAGCAGCCACTCCCTAGAGACCCAGTACTTC; CDR3: CASSHSLETQYF
length: 20; V: TRBV7-8; D: TRBD2; size: -; J: TRBJ2-1; DNA: TGTGCCAGCAGCGCCATACGACTAGCGGGAACATCCCCGACCTACAATGAGCAGTTCTTC; CDR3: CASSAIRLAGTSPTYNEQFF
length: 15; V: TRBV27; D: TRBD1; size: once; J: TRBJ1-5; DNA: TGTGCCAGCAGTTTATTGGACAGGGAGGTTCAGCCCCAGCATTTT; CDR3: CASSLLDREVQPQHF
length: 14; V: TRBV5-1; D: TRBD1; size: -; J: TRBJ1-1; DNA: TGCGCCAGCAGGGAAGGGACAGGCCATACTGAAGCTTTCTTT; CDR3: CASREGTGHTEAFF
length: 12; V: TRBV28; D: TRBD1; size: once; J: TRBJ2-7; DNA: TGTGCCAGCAGACAAGACAGGGTCGAGCAGTACTTC; CDR3: CASRQDRVEQYF
length: 12; V: TRBV29-1; D: -; size: -; J: TRBJ2-7; DNA: TGCAGCGTTGTCGGACAGAATTACGAGCAGTACTTC; CDR3: CSVVGQNYEQYF
length: 15; V: TRBV4-1; D: -; size: -; J: TRBJ2-2; DNA: TGCGCCAGCAGGTATCGACACGCGAACACCGGGGAGCTGTTTTTT; CDR3: CASRYRHANTGELFF
length: 14; V: TRBV7-9; D: TRBD1; size: -; J: TRBJ2-7; DNA: TGTGCCAGCAGCTTAGAACAGGGGTTTTACGAGCAGTACTTC; CDR3: CASSLEQGFYEQYF
length: 16; V: TRBV5-4; D: TRBD1; size: -; J: TRBJ2-1; DNA: TGTGCCAGCAGCCCAGGGACAGCTTTGGGCGACAATGAGCAGTTCTTC; CDR3: CASSPGTALGDNEQFF
length: 13; V: TRBV19; D: -; size: -; J: TRBJ1-6; DNA: TGTGCCAGTAGTTGGGACTTTAATTCACCCCTCCACTTT; CDR3: CASSWDFNSPLHF
length: 13; V: TRBV9; D: TRBD1; size: -; J: TRBJ1-2; DNA: TGTGCCAGCAGCCCGAGGACAGGCTATGGCTACACCTTC; CDR3: CASSPRTGYGYTF
length: 15; V: TRBV7-9; D: -; size: -; J: TRBJ1-4; DNA: TGTGCCAGCAGTGAGGGGCGGGACTTAGAAGAAAAACTGTTTTTT; CDR3: CASSEGRDLEEKLFF
length: 16; V: TRBV19; D: -; size: -; J: TRBJ1-5; DNA: TGTGCCAGTAGTATGTCAGACTCCTATAGCAATCAGCCCCAGCATTTT; CDR3: CASSMSDSYSNQPQHF
length: 15; V: TRBV7-9; D: TRBD1; size: -; J: TRBJ2-7; DNA: TGTGCCAGCAGCCCGGCAGGGGGCTCTTTCTACGAGCAGTACTTC; CDR3: CASSPAGGSFYEQYF
length: 13; V: TRBV27; D: -; size: -; J: TRBJ1-5; DNA: TGTGCCAGCAGTGCGTATAGCAATCAGCCCCAGCATTTT; CDR3: CASSAYSNQPQHF
length: 16; V: TRBV4-2; D: TRBD1; size: -; J: TRBJ2-7; DNA: TGTGCCAGCAGCCGCACAGGGACAGGGGAACCCTACGAGCAGTACTTC; CDR3: CASSRTGTGEPYEQYF
length: 13; V: TRBV7-6; D: -; size: -; J: TRBJ2-1; DNA: TGTGCCAGCAGGACCATGGGGCGCGGTGAGCAGTTCTTC; CDR3: CASRTMGRGEQFF
length: 11; V: TRBV2; D: -; size: -; J: TRBJ2-5; DNA: TGTGCCAGCGGCCCGATAGAGACCCAGTACTTC; CDR3: CASGPIETQYF
length: 17; V: TRBV27; D: TRBD1; size: -; J: TRBJ1-3; DNA: TGTGCCAGCAGTCCAAACCAGGGGGCAAGTTGGGATAACACCATATATTTT; CDR3: CASSPNQGASWDNTIYF